This T cell receptor beta chain emerged from a study of control samples from healthy donors and cancer patients. V shed 6 bases and J 9 bases; nucleotides not matched to a gene: 10. The CDR3 covers 15 residues. Germline CDR1 reads SGDLS; CDR2 reads YYNGEE. Clones were sequenced by immunoSEQ multiplex PCR, and TCRdb holds only the in-frame ones, with some missing. The sample lists 150,000 or so clones, 85% to 95% seen once, with around 6.1% in the top ten. V is TRBV9 and J is TRBJ1-6; TRBD1 agrees at 9 bases. Sequenced input: blood. This TCR came from a man in his forties in good health. This CDR3 is CASTRGTGGSSPLHF. For the CDR3, the DNA is TGTGCCAGCACGAGGGGAACAGGGGGCTCTTCACCCCTCCACTTT.